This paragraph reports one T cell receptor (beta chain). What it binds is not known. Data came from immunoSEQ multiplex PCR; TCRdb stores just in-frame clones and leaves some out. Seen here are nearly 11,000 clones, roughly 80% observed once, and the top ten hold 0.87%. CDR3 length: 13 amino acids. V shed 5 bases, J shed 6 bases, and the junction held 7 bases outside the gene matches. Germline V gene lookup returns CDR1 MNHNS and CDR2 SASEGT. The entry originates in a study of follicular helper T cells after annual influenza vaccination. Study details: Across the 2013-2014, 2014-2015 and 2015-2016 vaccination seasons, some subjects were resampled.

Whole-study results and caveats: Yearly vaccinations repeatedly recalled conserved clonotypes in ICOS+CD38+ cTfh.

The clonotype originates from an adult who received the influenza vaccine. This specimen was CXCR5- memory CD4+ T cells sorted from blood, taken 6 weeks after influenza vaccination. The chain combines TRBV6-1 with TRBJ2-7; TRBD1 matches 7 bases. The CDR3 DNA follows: TGTGCCAGCAGTAGGACAGGCCCTGGCGAGCAGTACTTC. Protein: CASSRTGPGEQYF.